This is a list of T cell receptor beta chains from one sample in a study of blood T cell repertoires in COVID-19. Clones were read by immunoSEQ multiplex PCR, and TCRdb kept only the in-frame ones, dropping some. The sample shows under 130,000 clones, approximately 82% of them seen only once. Sequencing input: peripheral blood. The receptors were sampled from a woman of 80 years or more with acute or convalescent COVID-19. Both conserved end residues are part of each CDR3. The order of the fields is clone size, V gene, J gene, D gene, CDR3 DNA, CDR3 protein. The D gene is left open where the match is weak. Expanded clones are given a class, and other clones once, few, many or no size at all.

>once|TRBV28|TRBJ2-3|-
TGTGCCAGCACCTCCCCCACAGATACGCAGTATTTT
CASTSPTDTQYF
>few|TRBV6-2/TRBV6-3|TRBJ2-1|TRBD1
TGTGCCAGCAGTTACTCGGGACAGTACAATGAGCAGTTCTTC
CASSYSGQYNEQFF
>-|TRBV28|TRBJ1-2|-
TGTGCCAGCAGTTTATCGGGGAGCTATGGCTACACCTTC
CASSLSGSYGYTF
>-|TRBV3-1/TRBV3-2|TRBJ2-7|TRBD2
TGTGCCAGCAGTCGTCTAGCGGGCCCCTCCTACGAGCAGTACTTC
CASSRLAGPSYEQYF
>-|TRBV5-5|TRBJ2-7|TRBD1
TGTGCCAGCAGCTTGATTGGCAGGGGGATCAACGAGCAGTACTTC
CASSLIGRGINEQYF
>-|TRBV6-5|TRBJ2-3|-
TGTGCCAGCAGCCGGACAGGCACAGATACGCAGTATTTT
CASSRTGTDTQYF
>-|TRBV27|TRBJ1-1|-
TGTGCCAGCACCCGGACAGCGAACACTGAAGCTTTCTTT
CASTRTANTEAFF
>-|TRBV7-2|TRBJ2-1|TRBD1
TGTGCCAGCAGCCCGGGGACAGGGCTCAATGAGCAGTTCTTC
CASSPGTGLNEQFF
>-|TRBV7-2|TRBJ2-1|TRBD2
TGTGCCAGCAGCTTAGTTGCGGGAGTCAATGAGCAGTTCTTC
CASSLVAGVNEQFF
>few|TRBV9|TRBJ1-3|-
TGTGCCAGCAGCGTTAGTCTGAACGCTGGAAACACCATATATTTT
CASSVSLNAGNTIYF
>-|TRBV12-5|TRBJ2-7|TRBD2
TGTGCTAGTGGTCATTTAGCGGGAAGCTCCTACGAGCAGTACTTC
CASGHLAGSSYEQYF
>-|TRBV10-2|TRBJ1-1|-
TGCGTACTTGGGCCAGCCCCAACTGAAGCTTTCTTT
CVLGPAPTEAFF
>-|TRBV6-5|TRBJ2-5|TRBD2
TGTGCCAGCAGATCGGGACTAGCGACAGAGACCCAGTACTTC
CASRSGLATETQYF
>-|TRBV19|TRBJ1-3|-
TGTGCCAGTAGTATAGATAGAAGGGGTTCTGGAAACACCATATATTTT
CASSIDRRGSGNTIYF
>-|TRBV19|TRBJ1-3|-
TGTGCCAGTAGTACCGGGACTTCTGGAAACACCATATATTTT
CASSTGTSGNTIYF
>-|TRBV27|TRBJ1-6|-
TGTGCCAGCAGTCCCGTAGTGAGGTCGGGGGTGAATTCACCCCTCCACTTT
CASSPVVRSGVNSPLHF
>-|TRBV7-6|TRBJ2-2|-
TGTGCCAGCAGCTTACAGGGTTCCCAGGGCGGGGAGCTGTTTTTT
CASSLQGSQGGELFF
>once|TRBV29-1|TRBJ2-4|TRBD2
TGCAGCGTTTTTAGCGGGAGAACCAAAAACATTCAGTACTTC
CSVFSGRTKNIQYF
>-|TRBV3-1/TRBV3-2|TRBJ2-7|TRBD2
TGTGCCAGCAGCCAAGTGAGCCTAGCGGGAAGCGGGCAGTACTTC
CASSQVSLAGSGQYF
>-|TRBV7-9|TRBJ2-7|-
TGTGCCAGCAGCTCCGACTACTACGAGCAGTACTTC
CASSSDYYEQYF
>-|TRBV12-3/TRBV12-4|TRBJ2-5|-
TGTGCCAGTGCACAGGGAACTCAAGAGACCCAGTACTTC
CASAQGTQETQYF
>-|TRBV5-1|TRBJ1-4|-
TGCGCCAGCAGCTTGGCCTCTGCAACTAATGAAAAACTGTTTTTT
CASSLASATNEKLFF
>-|TRBV24-1|TRBJ2-5|TRBD1
TGTGCCACCAGTGATGGGACAGGGGGCTGGACCCAGTACTTC
CATSDGTGGWTQYF
>-|TRBV13|TRBJ1-1|TRBD1
TGTGCCAGCAGCCACAGGGGCTCTAACACTGAAGCTTTCTTT
CASSHRGSNTEAFF
>-|TRBV12-3/TRBV12-4|TRBJ1-1|-
TGTGCCAGCACCCGGACAGTAGTGACTGAAGCTTTCTTT
CASTRTVVTEAFF
>-|TRBV2|TRBJ2-6|-
TGTGCCAGCAGGGACAGCTCTGGGGCCAACGTCCTGACTTTC
CASRDSSGANVLTF
>few|TRBV7-2|TRBJ1-3|-
TGTGCCAGCAGCTTTCAGGGACAAAACACCATATATTTT
CASSFQGQNTIYF
>once|TRBV5-4|TRBJ2-2|TRBD2
TGTGCCAGCAGCTTGAGGTCTAGCGGGAGCACCGGGGAGCTGTTTTTT
CASSLRSSGSTGELFF
>once|TRBV6-5|TRBJ2-7|-
TGTGCCAGCAACAGGGACACCTTCTACGAGCAGTACTTC
CASNRDTFYEQYF
>-|TRBV2|TRBJ1-5|-
TGTGCCAGCAGTGAACAGGCAAATCAGCCCCAGCATTTT
CASSEQANQPQHF
>-|TRBV6-2/TRBV6-3|TRBJ1-2|-
TGTGCCAGCAGTGACAACATGGGCTATGGCTACACCTTC
CASSDNMGYGYTF
>-|TRBV5-5|TRBJ2-1|-
TGTGCCAGCAGCTACGATAGCGGTAGCTCCTACAATGAGCAGTTCTTC
CASSYDSGSSYNEQFF
>-|TRBV19|TRBJ1-4|-
TGTGCCAGTAGTTTTAGGACAGTTGAAAAACTGTTTTTT
CASSFRTVEKLFF
>-|TRBV9|TRBJ2-1|-
TGTGCCAGCAGCGCGAGCCCCTACAATGAGCAGTTCTTC
CASSASPYNEQFF
>-|TRBV3-1/TRBV3-2|TRBJ2-2|-
TGTGCCAGCAGTCCGACGTCCTCCGGGGTCACCGGGGAGCTGTTTTTT
CASSPTSSGVTGELFF
>once|TRBV6-1|TRBJ2-7|TRBD1
TGTGCCAGCAGTGACCTTAGAGGGGGCTCGTACGAGCAGTACTTC
CASSDLRGGSYEQYF
>-|TRBV29-1|TRBJ1-1|-
TGCAGCGTCCGGACCGGTGGGGCTACTGAAGCTTTCTTT
CSVRTGGATEAFF
>once|TRBV5-6|TRBJ1-6|TRBD1
TGTGCCAGCAGCTGGTCGGACAGGGGGATGTATAATTCACCCCTCCACTTT
CASSWSDRGMYNSPLHF
>-|TRBV3-1/TRBV3-2|TRBJ2-2|-
TGTGCCAGCAGCCAAGGGGACTTTAACACCGGGGAGCTGTTTTTT
CASSQGDFNTGELFF